This TCR beta chain was captured in a study of T cell responses to AZD1222 COVID-19 vaccine. General study results and limits: Donors in the cohort were predominantly white British and more often female, and clonal diversity was possibly underestimated.

The data were produced by immunoSEQ multiplex PCR, yet TCRdb's version contains in-frame clones alone and is incomplete. The sample contains about 120,000 clones, 88% of which appear only once. This CDR3 is 15 amino acids long. After removal of 4 bases from V and 7 bases from J, the junction contained 8 bases not matched to a gene. CDR1 is SGHDT, CDR2 YYEEEE, per germline. Some second doses came at about 4 weeks and others at about 12 weeks; these were pooled. Sample share makes this clone medium-sized. Its antigen is currently unknown. The chain links TRBV5-6 to TRBJ1-6; 7 bases align to TRBD1. The material sequenced was peripheral blood, taken 28 days after the second AZD1222 dose. The TCR originated in an adult who received the AZD1222 COVID-19 vaccine. CDR3 residues: CASSPAGTENSPLHF. CDR3 sequence (DNA): TGTGCCAGCAGCCCCGCCGGGACAGAGAATTCACCCCTCCACTTT. The full variable domain, its missing parts supplied by reference TRBV5-6 and TRBJ1-6, is DAGVTQSPTHLIKTRGQQVTLRCSPKSGHDTVSWYQQALGQGPQFIFQYYEEEERQRGNFPDRFSGHQFPNYSSELNVNALLLGDSALYLCASSPAGTENSPLHFGNGTRLTVT.